A single sample gave rise to the 32 T cell receptor beta chains below, sequenced in a study of CD8 T cells in ankylosing spondylitis. TCRdb passed the 5' RACE reads through MiXCR, listing each CDR3 protein once. The sample contains 150,000 to 200,000 distinct CDR3 sequences, approximately 12% of which appear only once. Material: blood, either unsorted or a sorted T cell fraction (not recorded which). All receptors come from a female donor with ankylosing spondylitis or in good health (not recorded which).

There are many counts of this clonotype. The chain employs TRBV30 and TRBJ2-7, with D possibly matching TRBD1 (5 bases). The CDR3 spans 13 residues. Trimming cost V 3 bases and J 3 bases, with 12 bases left between them. Germline V gene sequence: CDR1 GTSNPN, CDR2 SVGIG (reference sequence). Here the CDR3 reads CAWRIAGYYEQYF. CDR3 DNA: TGTGCCTGGAGAATCGCAGGGTACTACGAGCAGTACTTC.

This clonotype was recorded at least ten times. This chain joins TRBV25-1 and TRBJ2-2, with 10 bases fitting TRBD2. Germline assignment: CDR1 MGHDK and CDR2 SYGVNS. With 3 bases clipped from V and 4 bases from J, the junction kept 11 bases outside the gene matches. This CDR3 comprises 18 residues. The CDR3 here is CASSDTSGKQGRTGELFF. The CDR3 region has the DNA TGTGCCAGCAGTGACACTAGCGGGAAACAGGGCCGCACCGGGGAGCTGTTTTTT.

V and J are TRBV6-2 or TRBV6-3 and TRBJ2-3; D perhaps matches TRBD1 (5 bases). The CDR3 consists of 12 residues. V shed 7 bases and J shed 5 bases, with 10 bases lying between them. The germline CDR1 and CDR2 sequences are MNHEY and SVGEGT. In nucleotides, the CDR3 is TGTGCCAGCATTATAAGGGGAGATACGCAGTATTTT. Protein: CASIIRGDTQYF.

This clonotype was detected a few times. J is TRBJ2-7 and V is TRBV2; the D is unclear. Trimming shortened V by 4 bases and J by 3 bases, and 1 base separated the two germline ends. The CDR3 sequence is 10 residues long. The germline V gene encodes CDR1 SNHLY and CDR2 FYNNEI. The CDR3 sequence is CASSVYEQYF. The CDR3 coding sequence is TGTGCCAGCAGTGTCTACGAGCAGTACTTC.

To note about this clonotype: This may be a read error, as it is one base from a much larger clone. The chain uses TRBV7-2 and TRBJ2-4; 12 bases are a match to TRBD2. Germline CDR1 reads SGHTA; CDR2 reads FQGNSA. This CDR3 spans 16 amino acids. CDR3 loop: CANSWLAGGVKNIQYF. The CDR3, as DNA: TGTGCCAACAGCTGGCTAGCGGGAGGGGTCAAAAACATTCAGTACTTC.

This clonotype was detected many times. This chain links TRBV24-1 with TRBJ2-7; TRBD1 is a possible D gene (5 bases). The CDR3 consists of 13 residues. V dropped 3 bases and J dropped 4 bases, with 9 bases sitting between them. CDR1 and CDR2 from the germline V gene are KGHDR and SFDVKD. The CDR3 reads CATSDRGRYEQYF. CDR3 DNA sequence: TGTGCCACCAGTGATAGGGGAAGGTACGAGCAGTACTTC.

In this sample, this clonotype turned up once. A much larger clonotype is one base distant, so this may be a read error. The CDR3 loop is CANSLELAGADTQYF. The CDR3 DNA is TGTGCCAACAGCTTAGAACTAGCGGGAGCGGATACGCAGTATTTT. The chain employs TRBV7-2 and TRBJ2-3; 11 bases map to TRBD2. The V gene's germline CDR1 is SGHTA and CDR2 FQGNSA. CDR3 size: 15 residues.

The V and J genes are TRBV7-8 and TRBJ2-7; possible D gene TRBD1, 5 bases. Germline CDR1 SGHVS, CDR2 FQNEAQ. This CDR3 spans 16 amino acids. Deletions cut 1 base from V and 5 bases from J, with 18 bases between. CDR3 nucleotide sequence: TGTGCCAGCAGCTTAGTACAGGTTGCCTCGGTGGACGAGCAGTACTTC. It encodes CASSLVQVASVDEQYF.

This clonotype was counted ten times or more. The rearrangement joins TRBV20-1 to TRBJ1-1; D is ambiguous. Germline CDR1 and CDR2: DFQATT and SNEGSKA (reference sequence). The CDR3 has 12 residues. The germline V and J ends were trimmed by 7 bases and 1 base, with 10 bases remaining between them. This chain's CDR3 is CSVEVRNTEAFF. The CDR3 DNA sequence: TGCAGTGTAGAGGTTAGGAACACTGAAGCTTTCTTT.

This clonotype has ten or more counts. The rearrangement uses TRBV7-8 and TRBJ2-3; D is undetermined. The CDR3 spans 12 residues. Trimming took off 1 base at V and 6 bases at J, with 5 bases between the two ends. Germline CDR1 is SGHVS and CDR2 is FQNEAQ. This chain's CDR3 is CASSLGWDTQYF. DNA of the CDR3: TGTGCCAGCAGCTTAGGTTGGGATACGCAGTATTTT.

This clonotype was observed at least ten times. This chain joins TRBV9 and TRBJ2-7, with TRBD1 as a possible D gene (5 bases). V dropped 0 bases and J dropped 5 bases, with 12 bases sitting between them. The CDR3 consists of 14 residues. Germline lookup yields CDR1 SGDLS and CDR2 YYNGEE. The CDR3 loop reads CASSVGVGLDEQYF. CDR3 DNA: TGTGCCAGCAGCGTAGGGGTGGGGCTAGACGAGCAGTACTTC.

This clonotype has a handful of counts. The chain carries TRBV7-2 and TRBJ2-7, with TRBD2 identical over 8 bases. CDR3 size: 13 residues. Trimming removed 4 bases from V and 5 bases from J; junction bases left unmatched: 4. Germline assignment: CDR1 SGHTA and CDR2 FQGNSA. The DNA of the CDR3 is TGTGCCAGCAGCTGGCGAGCGGGAGACGAGCAGTACTTC. Its translation is CASSWRAGDEQYF.

There are many counts of this clonotype. For the CDR3, the DNA is TGTGCCAGCAGTCCTAGTTACCTCACAGATACGCAGTATTTT. This gives the protein CASSPSYLTDTQYF. The chain uses TRBV27 and TRBJ2-3; D uncertain. Between the trimmed V and J ends, which lost 5 bases and 2 bases, there was a span of 11 bases. Germline V lookup: CDR1 MNHEY, CDR2 SMNVEV (reference sequence). This CDR3 is 14 amino acids long.

This clonotype was recorded at least ten times. This chain uses TRBV11-2 with TRBJ1-4; TRBD1 aligns across 7 bases. The CDR3 extends over 16 amino acids. CDR1 and CDR2 from the germline V gene are SGHAT and FQNNGV. Unmatched junction bases numbered 6, after V lost 1 base and J lost 4 bases. The CDR3 here is CASSLVGGTDNEKLFF. The CDR3 DNA is TGTGCCAGCAGCTTAGTAGGGGGGACAGATAATGAAAAACTGTTTTTT.

In its sample, this clonotype was seen many times. This sequence joins TRBV6-1 and TRBJ1-1, with D unclear. The CDR3 loop spans 14 amino acids. Trimming took 5 bases from V and 6 from J, leaving 16 bases between them. The V gene's germline CDR1 is MNHNS and CDR2 SASEGT. The CDR3: CASSREDLDPEAFF. In DNA, the CDR3 is TGTGCCAGCAGTCGAGAAGATCTCGATCCTGAAGCTTTCTTT.

The DNA for the CDR3 is TGTGCCAGCAGCCCCGTCAGAGGCCAAGAGACCCAGTACTTC. Protein sequence: CASSPVRGQETQYF. The rearrangement uses TRBV7-9 and TRBJ2-5; D is unresolved. The CDR3 totals 14 residues. Germline CDR1 reads SEHNR; CDR2 reads FQNEAQ (reference sequence). V lost 5 bases and J lost 1, with 11 bases in between.

The table lists this clonotype with a few counts. V gene TRBV7-2 combines with J gene TRBJ2-1; D ambiguous. V was clipped by 5 bases and J by 7 bases, with 12 bases between them. The CDR3 has 13 residues. Looked up from germline, CDR1 is SGHTA and CDR2 is FQGNSA. As DNA, the CDR3 is TGTGCCAGCAGCCCCCGACTGGCTAATGAGCAGTTCTTC. Amino acids: CASSPRLANEQFF.

At least ten counts were recorded for this clonotype. The chain links TRBV5-1 to TRBJ2-7; the match to TRBD1 covers 7 bases. Per germline, CDR1 SGHRS and CDR2 YFSETQ. Trimming at V came to 4 bases and at J to 0 bases, leaving 7 bases not matched to a gene. The CDR3 is 15 residues long. CDR3 residues: CASSEGQFSSYEQYF. The CDR3 region has the DNA TGCGCCAGCAGCGAGGGACAGTTTTCCTCCTACGAGCAGTACTTC.

V gene TRBV28 combines with J gene TRBJ2-7; D is perhaps TRBD1 (5 bases). V was shortened by 6 bases and J by 0 bases, with 9 bases between the two germline ends. In germline, CDR1 is MDHEN, CDR2 SYDVKM. CDR3 length equals 13 residues. The CDR3 loop is CASRNQGSYEQYF. CDR3 nucleotide sequence: TGTGCCAGCAGAAACCAGGGCTCCTACGAGCAGTACTTC. The full variable domain, completed using reference TRBV28 and TRBJ2-7, is DVKVTQSSRYLVKRTGEKVFLECVQDMDHENMFWYRQDPGLGLRLIYFSYDVKMKEKGDIPEGYSVSREKKERFSLILESASTNQTSMYLCASRNQGSYEQYFGPGTRLTVT.

V is TRBV6-4 and J is TRBJ2-5; D remains unclear. Germline assignment: CDR1 MRHNA and CDR2 SNTAGT. The CDR3 has 12 amino acids. V was clipped by 3 bases and J by 7 bases, with 9 bases between them. In DNA, the CDR3 is TGTGCCAGCAGTGATGGCCTTGGGACCCAGTACTTC. This codes for CASSDGLGTQYF.

In this sample, this clonotype turned up many times. The chain uses TRBV20-1 and TRBJ1-3, with 7 positions matching TRBD1. The CDR3 spans 14 residues. The trim removed 6 bases at V and 2 bases at J, leaving 7 bases unmatched. Per germline, CDR1 DFQATT and CDR2 SNEGSKA (reference sequence). CDR3 sequence: CSAPLTGAGNTIYF. DNA of the CDR3: TGCAGTGCCCCACTCACAGGGGCTGGAAACACCATATATTTT.

The table lists this clonotype with many counts. The J gene is TRBJ1-1, the V gene TRBV20-1; D remains ambiguous. Trimming shortened V by 8 bases and J by 13 bases, and 11 bases separated the two germline ends. Germline V gene lookup returns CDR1 DFQATT and CDR2 SNEGSKA (reference sequence). The CDR3 has 8 amino acids. DNA for the CDR3: TGCAGTCCGCTGGGAGTTTTCTTT. Its translation is CSPLGVFF.

There are many counts of this clonotype. The rearrangement uses TRBV12-3 or TRBV12-4 and TRBJ1-2; D remains ambiguous. The CDR3 has 14 residues. With 6 bases removed from V and 0 bases from J, the gap between germline ends came to 11 bases. In nucleotides, the CDR3 is TGTGCCAGCAGCCCCCCCAGATCTAACTATGGCTACACCTTC. Translation gives CASSPPRSNYGYTF.

The chain combines TRBV20-1 with TRBJ2-7; D gene ambiguous. Germline CDR1 reads DFQATT; CDR2 reads SNEGSKA (reference sequence). The ends were cut back, 6 bases at V and 0 bases at J, with 9 bases in the middle. This CDR3 spans 12 amino acids. CDR3 region: CSATASSYEQYF. CDR3 sequence (DNA): TGCAGTGCCACGGCGAGCTCCTACGAGCAGTACTTC.

This clonotype was detected only a few times. The genes are TRBV5-1 and TRBJ1-1, with 8 bases aligning to TRBD1. The CDR3 consists of 15 residues. V lost 3 bases and J lost 4; bases outside the gene matches: 8. CDR1 is SGHRS and CDR2 is YFSETQ in the germline V gene. CDR3 amino acids: CASSSTGGWSTEAFF. CDR3 DNA sequence: TGCGCCAGCAGCTCTACAGGGGGGTGGAGCACTGAAGCTTTCTTT.

This clonotype was picked up many times. This chain uses TRBV5-1 with TRBJ2-1, with D possibly being TRBD1 (7 bases). The CDR3 has 16 amino acids. Germline V gene data show CDR1 as SGHRS and CDR2 as YFSETQ. Between the trimmed V and J ends, which lost 7 bases and 0 bases, there was a span of 17 bases. The CDR3 is CASGQVGGSSYNEQFF. Here the CDR3 DNA reads TGCGCCAGCGGACAGGTGGGGGGTAGCTCCTACAATGAGCAGTTCTTC.

The chain uses TRBV7-2 and TRBJ1-3; D gene ambiguous. The germline gives CDR1 SGHTA, CDR2 FQGNSA. This CDR3 comprises 17 residues. Trimming removed 2 bases at V and 0 bases at J, with 14 bases between. In DNA form, the CDR3 reads TGTGCCAGCAGCTTACGGACGGAAATGAGCTCTGGAAACACCATATATTTT. This sequence encodes CASSLRTEMSSGNTIYF.

Regarding this clonotype: A read error may be the cause here, since a much bigger clone is one base away. This chain connects TRBV20-1 to TRBJ2-2; TRBD2 agrees at 9 bases. Trimming took 6 bases from V and 5 from J; bases not matched to a gene: 7. Germline V gene sequence: CDR1 DFQATT, CDR2 SNEGSKA (reference sequence). This CDR3 spans 14 amino acids. The CDR3 loop is CSAPRLAVTGELFF. The CDR3 DNA sequence: TGCAGTGCACCGCGACTAGCGGTTACCGGGGAGCTGTTTTTT.

Only a few counts were recorded for this clonotype. CDR3 in amino acids: CASSVAITGELFF. The CDR3 DNA reads as TGTGCCAGCAGCGTAGCTATCACCGGGGAGCTGTTTTTT. The rearrangement joins TRBV9 to TRBJ2-2; D gene uncertain. The germline V gene has CDR1 SGDLS and CDR2 YYNGEE. Trimming stripped 0 bases from V and 4 bases from J, with 4 bases between. CDR3 length equals 13 residues.

In this sample, this clonotype turned up a few times. The chain carries TRBV28 and TRBJ1-5; D ambiguous. The germline V gene encodes CDR1 MDHEN and CDR2 SYDVKM. V was shortened by 7 bases and J by 7 bases, with 17 bases between the two germline ends. There are 14 residues in the CDR3. The chain's CDR3 is CASTMEGAGQPQHF. For the CDR3, the DNA is TGTGCCAGCACTATGGAGGGCGCCGGGCAGCCCCAGCATTTT.

This clonotype was found many times. The rearrangement joins TRBV5-1 to TRBJ2-1, with D perhaps TRBD2 (6 bases). CDR1 and CDR2 (germline): SGHRS, YFSETQ. This CDR3 is 15 amino acids long. Trimming pared 1 base from V and 2 bases from J, leaving 10 bases between. CDR3 bases: TGCGCCAGCAGCTTGCTTTCGGGGGCCTACAATGAGCAGTTCTTC. Residues: CASSLLSGAYNEQFF.

Written as DNA, the CDR3 is TGTGCCAGCAGCCGCTTAAACTATGGCTACACCTTC. Protein: CASSRLNYGYTF. The V call is TRBV28, the J call TRBJ1-2; D is ambiguous. Germline V gene lookup returns CDR1 MDHEN and CDR2 SYDVKM. The CDR3 is made up of 12 amino acids. Trimming stripped 6 bases from V and 2 bases from J, with 7 bases between.